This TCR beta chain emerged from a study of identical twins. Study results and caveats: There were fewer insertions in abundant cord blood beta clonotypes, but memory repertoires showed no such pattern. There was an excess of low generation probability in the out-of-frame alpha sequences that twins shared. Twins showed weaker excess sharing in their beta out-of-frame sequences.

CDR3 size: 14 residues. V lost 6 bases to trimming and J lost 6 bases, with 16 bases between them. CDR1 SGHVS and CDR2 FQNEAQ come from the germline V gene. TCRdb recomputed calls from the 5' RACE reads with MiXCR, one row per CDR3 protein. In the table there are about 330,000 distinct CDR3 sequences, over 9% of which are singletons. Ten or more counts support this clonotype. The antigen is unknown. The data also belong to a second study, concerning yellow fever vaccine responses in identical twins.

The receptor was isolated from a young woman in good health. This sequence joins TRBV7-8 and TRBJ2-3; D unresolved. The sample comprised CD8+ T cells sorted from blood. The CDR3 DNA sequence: TGTGCCAGCAGACCCCCCAACGTGTTGGATACGCAGTATTTT. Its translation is CASRPPNVLDTQYF.